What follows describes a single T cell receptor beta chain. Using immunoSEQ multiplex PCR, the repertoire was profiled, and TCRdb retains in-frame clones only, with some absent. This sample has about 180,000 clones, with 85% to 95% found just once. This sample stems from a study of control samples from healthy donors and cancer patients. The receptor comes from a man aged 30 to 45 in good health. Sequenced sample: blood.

CDR3 sequence: CASSFGTGDWEQYF. The DNA for the CDR3 is TGTGCCAGCAGCTTCGGGACAGGGGATTGGGAGCAGTACTTC. J is TRBJ2-7 and V is TRBV7-6; TRBD1 matches 10 bases. CDR1 and CDR2 (germline): SGHVS, FNYEAQ. Trimming cost V 3 bases and J 7 bases; bases outside gene matches: 6. The CDR3 consists of 14 residues.